This T cell receptor beta chain was recorded in a study of T cell repertoires in cytomegalovirus infection. CDR1 and CDR2 (germline): SGHDT, YYEEEE. The ends were cut back, 3 bases at V and 0 bases at J, with 15 bases in the middle. The CDR3 extends over 17 amino acids. Comments on this clonotype: As yet, its antigen is unknown.

TCRdb called the reads again in MiXCR, with one record for every CDR3 protein. This sample carries nearly 700,000 distinct CDR3 sequences, 33% of them seen once, and the ten largest clones take about 20%. The sample in question was cultured PBMCs, obtained from culture after CMV antigen stimulation. V usage is TRBV5-6 and J usage is TRBJ2-2; possible D gene TRBD2, 5 bases. The receptor was isolated from a human donor in good health (CMV status not recorded). Some clones in this sample may be carry-over from other donors' samples. The CDR3 is CASSYTFGNANTGELFF. Written as DNA, the CDR3 is TGTGCCAGCAGCTATACCTTCGGGAACGCGAACACCGGGGAGCTGTTTTTT.